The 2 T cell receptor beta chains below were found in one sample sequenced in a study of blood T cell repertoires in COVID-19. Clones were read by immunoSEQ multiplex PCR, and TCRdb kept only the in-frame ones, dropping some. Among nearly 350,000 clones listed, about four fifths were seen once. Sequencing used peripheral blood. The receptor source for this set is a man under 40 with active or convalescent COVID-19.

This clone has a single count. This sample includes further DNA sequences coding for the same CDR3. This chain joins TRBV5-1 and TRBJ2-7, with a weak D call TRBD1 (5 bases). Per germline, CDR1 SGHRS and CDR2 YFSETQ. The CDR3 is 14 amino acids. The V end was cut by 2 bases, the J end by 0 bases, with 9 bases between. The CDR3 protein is CASSLQASSYEQYF. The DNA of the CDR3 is TGCGCCAGCAGCTTACAGGCAAGCTCCTACGAGCAGTACTTC.

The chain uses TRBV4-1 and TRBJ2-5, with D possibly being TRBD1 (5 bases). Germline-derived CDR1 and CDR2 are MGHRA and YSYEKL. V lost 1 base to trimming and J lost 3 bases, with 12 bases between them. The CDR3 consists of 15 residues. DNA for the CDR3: TGCGCCAGCAGCCAAGTTTCAGGGCAAGAAGAGACCCAGTACTTC. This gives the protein CASSQVSGQEETQYF.